This is a list of T cell receptor beta chains from one sample in a study of CD8 T cells in ankylosing spondylitis. TCRdb passed the 5' RACE reads through MiXCR, listing each CDR3 protein once. The sample contains 200,000 or so distinct CDR3 sequences, roughly 13% of which appear only once. Material: blood, either unsorted or a sorted T cell fraction (not recorded which). These receptors originate from a female donor with ankylosing spondylitis or in good health (not recorded which). Each CDR3 is given with its conserved first and last residue. The D gene is left open where the match is weak. Clone size is stated in some rows and not others, as once, few, many or a class when expanded.

J | D | V | size | DNA | CDR3
TRBJ2-1 | TRBD2 | TRBV5-1 | NA | TGCGCCAGCAGCTTGGGGGCTAGCGGGAGCCATGAGCAGTTCTTC | CASSLGASGSHEQFF
TRBJ1-1 | TRBD1 | TRBV5-1 | many | TGCGCCAGCAGCGCCCGTACAGGGGACGCTGAAGCTTTCTTT | CASSARTGDAEAFF
TRBJ1-1 | NA | TRBV10-3 | many | TGTGCCATCAGAAAAACAGGTCCCCAGAACACTGAAGCTTTCTTT | CAIRKTGPQNTEAFF
TRBJ2-5 | NA | TRBV7-9 | many | TGTGCCAGCAGCTTAGCTGGCGGCCAAAGGGAGACCCAGTACTTC | CASSLAGGQRETQYF
TRBJ2-7 | NA | TRBV27 | many | TGTGCCAGCAGTATCGCCCACCCTCGGGACGAGCAGTACTTC | CASSIAHPRDEQYF
TRBJ2-7 | TRBD1 | TRBV3-1 | many | TGTGCCAGCAGCCAAGCTGGGACAGCTCCCTACGAGCAGTACTTC | CASSQAGTAPYEQYF
TRBJ2-5 | TRBD2 | TRBV20-1 | many | TGCAGTGCCCGCCTAGTTAGCGGGAGATTTGAGACCCAGTACTTC | CSARLVSGRFETQYF
TRBJ2-7 | TRBD2 | TRBV20-1 | many | TGCAGTGGAGCTAGCGGGCTCTCCTACGAGCAGTACTTC | CSGASGLSYEQYF
TRBJ2-6 | TRBD1 | TRBV19 | NA | TGTGCCAGTAGTATATATAGGGGGCCCTCTGGGGCCAACGTCCTGACTTTC | CASSIYRGPSGANVLTF
TRBJ2-5 | NA | TRBV20-1 | few | TGCAGTGCTAGCGGACTTTGGTACCAAGAGACCCAGTACTTC | CSASGLWYQETQYF
TRBJ1-2 | NA | TRBV25-1 | few | TGTGCCAGCAGTGAATTGGTGGGATTAGGTGGCTACACCTTC | CASSELVGLGGYTF
TRBJ2-1 | TRBD2 | TRBV20-1 | many | TGCAGTGCCATAGCGGGAGGGCCTGCATATGAGCAGTTCTTC | CSAIAGGPAYEQFF
TRBJ2-1 | NA | TRBV7-9 | many | TGTGCCAGCAGCTCTGGCGGGCTTCAAGGAGGGGGCGATGAGCAGTTCTTC | CASSSGGLQGGGDEQFF
TRBJ2-7 | NA | TRBV20-1 | many | TGCAGTGCTCTCCACTACGAGCAGTACTTC | CSALHYEQYF
TRBJ2-5 | NA | TRBV7-9 | many | TGTGCCAGCAGCTTATCGGCGGACGGAGGGACCCAGTACTTC | CASSLSADGGTQYF
TRBJ1-5 | NA | TRBV12-3/TRBV12-4 | many | TGTGCCAGCAGTTTATTGAGGGGGGAGCCCCAGCATTTT | CASSLLRGEPQHF
TRBJ1-5 | TRBD1 | TRBV20-1 | NA | TGCAGTGCTAGGCATCAGGGGGCAAATCAGCCCCAGCATTTT | CSARHQGANQPQHF
TRBJ2-4 | TRBD2 | TRBV7-2 | many | TGTGCCAGCAGCTTGGGAGGGGAAAACATTCAGTACTTC | CASSLGGENIQYF
TRBJ2-3 | NA | TRBV15 | NA | TGTGCCACCAGCAGAGATCGGGGGACAGACCTGGAAATTGAAGGGGATACGCAGTATTTT | CATSRDRGTDLEIEGDTQYF
TRBJ2-1 | NA | TRBV14 | NA | TGTGCCAGCAGCCACCCGGGCAGGAACAATGAGCAGTTCTTC | CASSHPGRNNEQFF
TRBJ1-2 | NA | TRBV20-1 | many | TGCAGTGCTAGAGATTCGGGGATGGGGGGCTACACCTTC | CSARDSGMGGYTF
TRBJ2-4 | NA | TRBV7-2 | many | TGTGCCAGCAGCTTACTTGCGGGGCTAGAAAACATTCAGTACTTC | CASSLLAGLENIQYF
TRBJ2-7 | NA | TRBV20-1 | NA | TGCAGTGCTAGAGATGAGGCAGCGAACTACGAGCAGTACTTC | CSARDEAANYEQYF
TRBJ2-1 | NA | TRBV5-1 | NA | TGCGCCAGCAGCCCAAGTCTAAGGGGAGGGGGTGAGCAGTTCTTC | CASSPSLRGGGEQFF
TRBJ2-5 | NA | TRBV12-3/TRBV12-4 | many | TGTGCCAGCAGTCTGTCGGGAGTCGGGGAGACCCAGTACTTC | CASSLSGVGETQYF
TRBJ2-7 | NA | TRBV12-3/TRBV12-4 | few | TGTGCCAGCAGTTCGGACCGAGACTCCTACGAGCAGTACTTC | CASSSDRDSYEQYF
TRBJ2-7 | NA | TRBV28 | NA | TGTGCCAGCAGGATTGACTCATCCTACGAGCAGTACTTC | CASRIDSSYEQYF
TRBJ2-7 | NA | TRBV20-1 | many | TGCAGTGCTAGAGATAGGAGCGACTACGAGCAGTACTTC | CSARDRSDYEQYF
TRBJ2-1 | TRBD2 | TRBV29-1 | NA | TGCAGCGTTGCTAGCGGGAGAAATGAGCAGTTCTTC | CSVASGRNEQFF
TRBJ2-7 | NA | TRBV5-1 | many | TGCGCCAGCAGCTCGCTTGGCTACGAGCAGTACTTC | CASSSLGYEQYF